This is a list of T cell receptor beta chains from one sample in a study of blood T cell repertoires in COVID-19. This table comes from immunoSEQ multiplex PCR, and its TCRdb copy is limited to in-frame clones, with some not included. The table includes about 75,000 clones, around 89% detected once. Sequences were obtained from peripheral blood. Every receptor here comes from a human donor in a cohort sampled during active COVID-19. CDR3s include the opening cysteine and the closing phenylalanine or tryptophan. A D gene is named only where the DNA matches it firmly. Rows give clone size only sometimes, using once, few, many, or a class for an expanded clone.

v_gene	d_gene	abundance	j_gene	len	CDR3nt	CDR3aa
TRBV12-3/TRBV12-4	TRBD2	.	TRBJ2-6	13	TGTGCCAGCAGCTGGGGGGGTTCCAACGTCCTGACTTTC	CASSWGGSNVLTF
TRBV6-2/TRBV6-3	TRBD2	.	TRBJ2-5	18	TGTGCCAGCAGTTACTCGTTAACGGGGGGGCCACACCAAGAGACCCAGTACTTC	CASSYSLTGGPHQETQYF
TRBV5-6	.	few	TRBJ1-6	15	TGTGCCAGCAGCGCGGGGGCTTGGGGTAATTCACCCCTCCACTTT	CASSAGAWGNSPLHF
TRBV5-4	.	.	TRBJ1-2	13	TGTGCCAGCAGCTTGGAACAGAACTATGGCTACACCTTC	CASSLEQNYGYTF
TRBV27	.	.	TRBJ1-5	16	TGTGCCAGCAGTCCCGGGGAGCCCTATAGCAATCAGCCCCAGCATTTT	CASSPGEPYSNQPQHF
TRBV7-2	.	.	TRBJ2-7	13	TGTGCCAGCAGCCTGGGACACCCCTACGAGCAGTACTTC	CASSLGHPYEQYF
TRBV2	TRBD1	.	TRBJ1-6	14	TGTGCCAGCAGATGGGACAGGGACAATTCACCCCTCCACTTT	CASRWDRDNSPLHF
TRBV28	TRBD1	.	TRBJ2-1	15	TGTGCCAGCAGTAGTACGGGACAGGGGGCGAATGAGCAGTTCTTC	CASSSTGQGANEQFF
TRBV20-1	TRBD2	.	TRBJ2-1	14	TGCAGTGCTAGTCCACTAGCGGGATACAATGAGCAGTTCTTC	CSASPLAGYNEQFF
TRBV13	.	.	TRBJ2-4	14	TGTGCCACCTCCGAGAGGGCGGCCAAAAACATTCAGTACTTC	CATSERAAKNIQYF
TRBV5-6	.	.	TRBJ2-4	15	TGTGCCAGCAACTGGAGGCACGGAGCCAAAAACATTCAGTACTTC	CASNWRHGAKNIQYF
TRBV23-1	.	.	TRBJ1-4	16	TGCGCCAGCAGTCAACAGGTCTACAGTCCTGATGAAAAACTGTTTTTT	CASSQQVYSPDEKLFF
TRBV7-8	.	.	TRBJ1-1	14	TGTGCCAGCAGCATACGGGAGGAACCCACTGAAGCTTTCTTT	CASSIREEPTEAFF
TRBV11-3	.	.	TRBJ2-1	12	TGTGCCAGCAGTCCAGGGTTGGGTGAGCAGTTCTTC	CASSPGLGEQFF
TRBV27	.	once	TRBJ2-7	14	TGTGCCAGCAGTTTGGGGCCCGGCCGAGGCGAGCAGTACTTC	CASSLGPGRGEQYF
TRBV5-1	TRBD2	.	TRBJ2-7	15	TGCGCCAGCAGTCAAACTAGCGGGGGCCCCTACGAGCAGTACTTC	CASSQTSGGPYEQYF
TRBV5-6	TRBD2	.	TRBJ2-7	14	TGTGCCAGCAGCTGGGGACTAGCGACCTACGAGCAGTACTTC	CASSWGLATYEQYF
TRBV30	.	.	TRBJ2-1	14	TGTGCCTGGAGCAGGGCAGGGTACCCGAATGAGCAGTTCTTC	CAWSRAGYPNEQFF
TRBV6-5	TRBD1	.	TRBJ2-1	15	TGTGCCAGCAGCGGGGACAGTCAGACCACCAATGAGCAGTTCTTC	CASSGDSQTTNEQFF
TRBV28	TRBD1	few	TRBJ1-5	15	TGTGCCAGCAGTGCGCGGACAGGGAGCAATCAGCCCCAGCATTTT	CASSARTGSNQPQHF
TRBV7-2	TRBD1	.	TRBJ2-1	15	TGTGCCAGCAGCTTCCGGGACAGCTCCTACAATGAGCAGTTCTTC	CASSFRDSSYNEQFF
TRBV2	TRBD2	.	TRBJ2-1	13	TGTGCCACAACGGGACTAGCCTACAATGAGCAGTTCTTC	CATTGLAYNEQFF
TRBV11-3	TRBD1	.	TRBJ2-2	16	TGTGCCAGCAGCCCGGGACAGGCCGCGAACACCGGGGAGCTGTTTTTT	CASSPGQAANTGELFF
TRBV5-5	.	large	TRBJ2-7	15	TGTGCCAGCAGCAGACGGGACATTGGCTCCTACGAGCAGTACTTC	CASSRRDIGSYEQYF
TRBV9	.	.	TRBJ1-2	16	TGTGCCAGCAGCCCATCCGTGACAGGATCTAACTATGGCTACACCTTC	CASSPSVTGSNYGYTF
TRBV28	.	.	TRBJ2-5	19	TGTGCCAGCAGAACTAAAGCGTTAGAGCCGGGACACCTACAAGAGACCCAGTACTTC	CASRTKALEPGHLQETQYF
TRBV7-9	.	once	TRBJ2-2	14	TGTGCCAGCAGCCTGAGTGTCGGTACCGGGGAGCTGTTTTTT	CASSLSVGTGELFF
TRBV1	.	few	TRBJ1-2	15	TGCACCAGCAGTCCCCGGGACAGGGGGCCGGGCGGCTACACCTTC	CTSSPRDRGPGGYTF
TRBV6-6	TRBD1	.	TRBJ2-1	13	TGTGCCAGCAGTTACTTAAGGACAGGGTTCGGGTTCTTC	CASSYLRTGFGFF
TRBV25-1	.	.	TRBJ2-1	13	TGTGCCAGCAGTGAGGCAGGGTCCAATGAGCAGTTCTTC	CASSEAGSNEQFF
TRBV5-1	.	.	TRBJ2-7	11	TGCGCCAGTAAACAGAACTACGAGCAGTACTTC	CASKQNYEQYF
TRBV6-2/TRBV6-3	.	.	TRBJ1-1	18	TGTGCCAGCAGTTACGGTATCCGGGCACTACGGGGGGGTACTGAAGCTTTCTTT	CASSYGIRALRGGTEAFF
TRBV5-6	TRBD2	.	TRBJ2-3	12	TGTGCCAGCAGCGCGGGGGTAGGTACGCAGTATTTT	CASSAGVGTQYF
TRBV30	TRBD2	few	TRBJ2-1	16	TGTGCCTGGACCGGTACGCTAGCGGGAGGGACACCCCTGAAGTTCTTC	CAWTGTLAGGTPLKFF
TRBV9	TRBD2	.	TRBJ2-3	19	TGTGCCAGCAGCCCTGGGACTAGCGGGGGTTGGTGGAGCACAGATACGCAGTATTTT	CASSPGTSGGWWSTDTQYF
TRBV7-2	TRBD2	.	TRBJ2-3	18	TGTGCCAGCAGCTTAGTAGCTAGCGGGGGGGCTAGCACAGATACGCAGTATTTT	CASSLVASGGASTDTQYF
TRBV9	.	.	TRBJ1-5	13	TGTGCCAGCAGCCTGGGGGGAGGTCAGCCCCAGCATTTT	CASSLGGGQPQHF
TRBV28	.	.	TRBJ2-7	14	TGTGCCAGCAGAAGGGCAGGGGACCGGTACGAGCAGTACTTC	CASRRAGDRYEQYF
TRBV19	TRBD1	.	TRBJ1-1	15	TGTGCCAGTAGTACCCCCCCCGGGACAGTAACTGAAGCTTTCTTT	CASSTPPGTVTEAFF
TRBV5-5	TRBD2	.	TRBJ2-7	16	TGTGCCAGCAGCTCACCCCCTAGCGGGAGCTTCTACGAGCAGTACTTC	CASSSPPSGSFYEQYF
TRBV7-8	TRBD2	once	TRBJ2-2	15	TGTGCCAGCAGCTTAGGACTAGCCCGCGCCGGGGAGCTGTTTTTT	CASSLGLARAGELFF
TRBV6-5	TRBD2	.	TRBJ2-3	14	TGTGCCAGCAGTTATACTAGCGGGGGAGATACGCAGTATTTT	CASSYTSGGDTQYF
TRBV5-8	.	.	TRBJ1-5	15	TGTGCCAGCAGCTTCACGCGGAGGAGCAATCAGCCCCAGCATTTT	CASSFTRRSNQPQHF
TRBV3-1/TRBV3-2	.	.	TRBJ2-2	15	TGTGCCAGCACCGCCCCCTATCGGGATACCGGGGAGCTGTTTTTT	CASTAPYRDTGELFF
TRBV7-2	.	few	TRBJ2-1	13	TGTGCCAGCAGCCCCCAGCGGTACAATGAGCAGTTCTTC	CASSPQRYNEQFF
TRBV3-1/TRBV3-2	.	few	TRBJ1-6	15	TGTGCCAGCAGCCAAGGTAGGGGCGAAGGATCACCCCTCCACTTT	CASSQGRGEGSPLHF
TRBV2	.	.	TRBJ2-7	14	TGTGCCAGCAAACCGGCAGCAGGGATGGGGGAGCAGTACTTC	CASKPAAGMGEQYF
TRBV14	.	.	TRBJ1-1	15	TGTGCCAGCAGCCCCTATGGGCCGCAGAACACTGAAGCTTTCTTT	CASSPYGPQNTEAFF
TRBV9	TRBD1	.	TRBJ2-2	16	TGTGCCAGCAGCGGTACAGGGGAAACGAGTACCGGGGAGCTGTTTTTT	CASSGTGETSTGELFF
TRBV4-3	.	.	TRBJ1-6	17	TGCGCCAGCAGCCAAGTTGCAGGTAGCTCCTATAATTCACCCCTCCACTTT	CASSQVAGSSYNSPLHF
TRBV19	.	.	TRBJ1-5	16	TGTGCCCCAAAGAGAGCCCAGGGAATCAGCAATCAGCCCCAGCATTTT	CAPKRAQGISNQPQHF
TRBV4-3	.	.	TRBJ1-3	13	TGCGCCAGCAGCCAAGATAGCCGAAACACCATATATTTT	CASSQDSRNTIYF
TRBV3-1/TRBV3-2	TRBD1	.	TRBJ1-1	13	TGTGCCAGCAGTAGACAGGGGAGTCCTGAAGCTTTCTTT	CASSRQGSPEAFF